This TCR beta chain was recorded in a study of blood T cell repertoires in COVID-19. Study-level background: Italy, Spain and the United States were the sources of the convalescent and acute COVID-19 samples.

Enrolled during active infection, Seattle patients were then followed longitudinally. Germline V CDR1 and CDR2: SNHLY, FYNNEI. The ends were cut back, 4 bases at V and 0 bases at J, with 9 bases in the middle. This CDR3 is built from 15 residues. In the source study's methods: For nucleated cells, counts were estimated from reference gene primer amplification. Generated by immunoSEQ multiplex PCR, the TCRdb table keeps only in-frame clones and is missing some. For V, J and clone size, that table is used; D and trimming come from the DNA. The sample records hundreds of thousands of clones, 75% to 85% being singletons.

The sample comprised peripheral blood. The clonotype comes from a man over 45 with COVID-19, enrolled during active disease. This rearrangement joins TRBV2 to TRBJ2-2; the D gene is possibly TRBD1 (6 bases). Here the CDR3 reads CASSVQGTNTGELFF. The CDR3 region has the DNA TGTGCCAGCAGTGTTCAGGGGACGAACACCGGGGAGCTGTTTTTT. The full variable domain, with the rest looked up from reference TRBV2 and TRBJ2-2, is EPEVTQTPSHQVTQMGQEVILRCVPISNHLYFYWYRQILGQKVEFLVSFYNNEISEKSEIFDDQFSVERPDGSNFTLKIRSTKLEDSAMYFCASSVQGTNTGELFFGEGSRLTVL.